This TCR beta chain was identified in a study of T cell repertoires in cytomegalovirus infection. Study-level information: Researchers turned to recently identified HLA-C-restricted CMV epitopes as well as well-studied HLA-B-restricted ones. Public TCR beta signatures were indicative of both CMV infection and a matching HLA type.

Worth noting for this clonotype: The antigen remains unidentified.

Study results and limitations: Cumulative public TCR beta family frequency identified carriers of CMV plus the relevant HLA. HLA-C-restricted CMV clonotypes gave the most frequent clonotype in two of eight donors.

TCRdb called the reads again in MiXCR, with one record for every CDR3 protein. This table has approximately 590,000 distinct CDR3 sequences, 35% to 50% appearing once. This sequence was found in a human donor in good health (CMV status not recorded). Some clones in this sample may be carry-over from other donors' samples. The input for sequencing was cultured PBMCs, taken from culture after CMV antigen stimulation.

As DNA, the CDR3 is TGTGCCAGCAGTTTCCCGGACAGGGGAAATCAGCCCCAGCATTTT. This gives the protein CASSFPDRGNQPQHF. The chain uses TRBV28 and TRBJ1-5, with 9 bases matching TRBD1. V lost 3 bases, J lost 4 bases, and 4 bases stayed unmatched. CDR1 and CDR2 from the germline V gene are MDHEN and SYDVKM. The CDR3 has 15 amino acids.